This T cell receptor (beta chain) was sequenced for a study of metastatic and nonmetastatic thyroid tumors. TCRdb reanalyzed the PCR reads via MiXCR. The sample includes about 21,000 clones, about a quarter of them seen just once. All patients were untreated before thyroid surgery. The source of this sequence is a female donor with papillary thyroid cancer or a benign thyroid nodule (not recorded which). Some clones in this sample may be carry-over from other donors' samples. Material: blood.

The chain's CDR3 is CSARSDRDYEQYF. For the CDR3, the DNA is TGCAGTGCTAGATCTGACCGGGACTACGAGCAGTACTTC. J is TRBJ2-7 and V is TRBV20-1; maybe TRBD2 (5 bases). With 2 bases removed from V and 3 bases from J, the gap between germline ends came to 11 bases. This CDR3 comprises 13 residues. The germline V gene has CDR1 DFQATT and CDR2 SNEGSKA (reference sequence).